The 27 T cell receptor beta chains reported below all come from one sample, sequenced in a study of shared clonotypes between healthy human individuals. TCRdb's table, derived via immunoSEQ multiplex PCR, lists solely in-frame clones and lacks some. The sample carries about 380,000 clones, about 96% recorded once. The specimen sequenced was memory CD8+ T cells sorted from blood. As for subset: CD45RO+ cells pooled with CCR7-negative TemRA cells. These receptors were taken from a man aged 25 to 40 in good health.

This chain links TRBV27 with TRBJ2-4; D possibly corresponds to TRBD2 (6 bases). The V end lost 4 bases, the J end lost 3 bases, and 7 bases lay between the germline ends. Per germline, CDR1 MNHEY and CDR2 SMNVEV (reference sequence). This CDR3 has 13 residues. CDR3 sequence reads: CASSWGVKNIQYF. In nucleotides, the CDR3 is TGTGCCAGCAGTTGGGGGGTCAAAAACATTCAGTACTTC.

The genes are TRBV10-1 and TRBJ2-3; D remains unclear. The length of the CDR3 is 15 residues. Deletions cut 0 bases from V and 9 bases from J, with 16 bases between. CDR1 is WNHNN and CDR2 is SYGVQD in the germline V gene (reference sequence). CDR3 sequence: CASSESPTTLRTQYF. CDR3 DNA sequence: TGCGCCAGCAGTGAGTCCCCGACCACTCTACGAACGCAGTATTTT.

The CDR3 nucleotides are TGTGCCAGCAGTTTACCCCCCCCCACTAGCGGCCCTTCCCGAGAGACCCAGTACTTC. It specifies CASSLPPPTSGPSRETQYF. This chain connects TRBV28 to TRBJ2-5; 8 positions agree with TRBD2. V dropped 2 bases and J dropped 4; count of bases not matched to a gene: 18. The CDR3 consists of 19 residues. Germline loops: CDR1 MDHEN, CDR2 SYDVKM.

The rearrangement links TRBV2 to TRBJ2-3; D might be TRBD1 or TRBD2, each matching 5 bases. V was cut by 3 bases and J by 0 bases, with 13 bases left in between. Germline CDR1 is SNHLY and CDR2 is FYNNEI. This CDR3 contains 16 residues. CDR3 nucleotide sequence: TGTGCCAGCAGTGATGGGGGTGGCGGTAGCACAGATACGCAGTATTTT. Its protein is CASSDGGGGSTDTQYF. Supplemented by reference TRBV2 and TRBJ2-3, the full variable domain reads EPEVTQTPSHQVTQMGQEVILRCVPISNHLYFYWYRQILGQKVEFLVSFYNNEISEKSEIFDDQFSVERPDGSNFTLKIRSTKLEDSAMYFCASSDGGGGSTDTQYFGPGTRLTVL.

V and J are TRBV18 and TRBJ2-5; 8 bases are a match to TRBD2. The CDR3 is 18 residues long. CDR1 and CDR2 from the germline V gene are KGHSH and LQKENI. The junction had 14 bases not matched to a gene; V was cut back by 0 bases and J by 5 bases. The CDR3 DNA sequence: TGTGCCAGCTCACCACCGTGGACCGGGACTAGATTTGGGGAGACCCAGTACTTC. Translated: CASSPPWTGTRFGETQYF.

The chain has TRBV2 and TRBJ2-7; D is unresolved. V lost 2 bases, J lost 3 bases, and 8 bases lay in between. CDR1 is SNHLY, CDR2 FYNNEI, per germline. The CDR3 is 13 amino acids. The CDR3 region is CASSEFGIYEQYF. In nucleotides, the CDR3 is TGTGCCAGCAGTGAATTTGGCATCTACGAGCAGTACTTC.

The V and J genes are TRBV13 and TRBJ2-5; no clear D. The V gene lost 2 bases and the J gene lost 1 base, with 8 bases spanning the gap. CDR1 is PRHDT, CDR2 FYEKMQ, per germline (reference sequence). The length of the CDR3 is 14 residues. CDR3 amino acids: CASSLLRTQETQYF. The CDR3 coding sequence is TGTGCCAGCAGCTTATTGCGGACCCAAGAGACCCAGTACTTC.

This chain uses TRBV19 with TRBJ1-2; the match to TRBD1 covers 7 bases. The CDR3 runs to 14 residues. Germline V lookup: CDR1 LNHDA, CDR2 SQIVND (reference sequence). Unmatched junction bases numbered 7, after V lost 5 bases and J lost 4 bases. CDR3 loop: CASSAWTGGYGYTF. As DNA, the CDR3 is TGTGCCAGTAGTGCTTGGACAGGCGGCTATGGCTACACCTTC.

The V call is TRBV9, the J call TRBJ2-1; 7 bases match TRBD2. The CDR3 loop spans 16 amino acids. V lost 0 bases, J lost 12 bases, and 15 bases stayed unmatched. The germline gives CDR1 SGDLS, CDR2 YYNGEE. The CDR3 is CASSVGVTSILNGQFF. As DNA, the CDR3 is TGTGCCAGCAGCGTAGGGGTGACTAGCATCCTTAACGGGCAGTTCTTC. The whole variable domain, remainder taken from reference TRBV9 and TRBJ2-1, is DSGVTQTPKHLITATGQRVTLRCSPRSGDLSVYWYQQSLDQGLQFLIQYYNGEERAKGNILERFSAQQFPDLHSELNLSSLELGDSALYFCASSVGVTSILNGQFFGPGTRLTVL.

Remarks on this clone: The sample has other DNA sequences that encode this CDR3 too. J is TRBJ2-3 and V is TRBV9; D unclear. CDR1 is SGDLS, CDR2 YYNGEE, per germline. Trimming stripped 2 bases from V and 6 bases from J, with 7 bases between. CDR3 size: 12 residues. In DNA, the CDR3 is TGTGCCAGCAGCGTTCTAGGGGATACGCAGTATTTT. Translated, it gives CASSVLGDTQYF.

The chain joins TRBV6-1 to TRBJ1-5, with TRBD1 matching over 8 bases. There are 15 residues in the CDR3. Unmatched junction bases numbered 7, after V lost 6 bases and J lost 3 bases. Germline values: CDR1 MNHNS, CDR2 SASEGT. DNA of the CDR3: TGTGCCAGCAGGGCCTGGACAGGGACCAATCAGCCCCAGCATTTT. Translating it yields CASRAWTGTNQPQHF.

The genes are TRBV25-1 and TRBJ2-4; 7 bases are shared with TRBD1. Looked up from germline, CDR1 is MGHDK and CDR2 is SYGVNS. The junction had 4 bases not matched to a gene; V was cut back by 5 bases and J by 0 bases. There are 15 residues in the CDR3. CDR3 region: CASSQGVLAKNIQYF. For the CDR3, the DNA is TGTGCCAGCAGTCAGGGGGTGCTAGCCAAAAACATTCAGTACTTC.

This clone was counted once. The genes are TRBV10-3 and TRBJ2-7; 11 nucleotides line up with TRBD1. J gave up 0 bases and V 1 base, and 5 bases lay outside the gene matches. The CDR3 extends over 17 amino acids. Germline V gene lookup returns CDR1 ENHRY and CDR2 SYGVKD. The CDR3 DNA follows: TGTGCCATCAGTGAGTGGACCGGGACAGGGGGCTCCTACGAGCAGTACTTC. Protein sequence: CAISEWTGTGGSYEQYF.

V usage is TRBV20-1 and J usage is TRBJ2-7; possible D gene TRBD1, 6 bases. The CDR3 has 10 residues. CDR1 and CDR2 (germline): DFQATT, SNEGSKA (reference sequence). The ends were cut back, 3 bases at V and 6 bases at J, with 6 bases in the middle. The CDR3 DNA reads TGCAGTGCTAGCAGGGGCGAGCAGTACTTC. This gives the protein CSASRGEQYF.

The chain has TRBV21-1 and TRBJ2-7. TRBV21-1 is a pseudogene locus. This CDR3 is 16 amino acids long. The CDR3 spells CASSKSGGQRRLGQYF. As DNA, the CDR3 is TGTGCCAGCAGCAAATCGGGGGGACAGAGGAGGCTGGGGCAGTACTTC.

The rearrangement links TRBV28 to TRBJ1-4; D is undetermined. This CDR3 region has 14 residues. Trimming removed 2 bases from V and 7 bases from J, with 11 bases in between. The germline V gene has CDR1 MDHEN and CDR2 SYDVKM. CDR3 sequence reads: CASSLAALGEKLFF. CDR3 sequence (DNA): TGTGCCAGCAGTTTAGCGGCCTTGGGTGAAAAACTGTTTTTT.

V and J are TRBV2 and TRBJ2-3; D is unresolved. In germline, CDR1 is SNHLY, CDR2 FYNNEI. V lost 2 bases, J lost 2 bases, and 5 bases lay in between. The CDR3 is 13 amino acids. CDR3 nucleotides: TGTGCCAGCAGTGAATTAGTCACAGATACGCAGTATTTT. It yields the protein CASSELVTDTQYF.

The chain links TRBV6-1 to TRBJ1-4; the D gene is possibly TRBD1 (5 bases). The CDR3 runs to 14 residues. Trimming stripped 9 bases from V and 7 bases from J, with 18 bases between. Germline values: CDR1 MNHNS, CDR2 SASEGT. The CDR3 DNA follows: TGTGCCAGTAAGGCGGGGGAGGGCAGTGAAAAACTGTTTTTT. This codes for CASKAGEGSEKLFF.

The chain couples TRBV9 to TRBJ2-7; D is possibly TRBD1 (6 bases). Trimming took 0 bases from V and 4 from J, leaving 14 bases between them. CDR3 length: 15 amino acids. CDR1 is SGDLS, CDR2 YYNGEE, per germline. The CDR3 spells CASSVGPGEVYEQYF. For the CDR3, the DNA is TGTGCCAGCAGCGTAGGCCCAGGGGAAGTTTACGAGCAGTACTTC.

The chain carries TRBV28 and TRBJ1-2; D is unclear. Germline V gene sequence: CDR1 MDHEN, CDR2 SYDVKM. The length of the CDR3 is 14 residues. V lost 8 bases, J lost 5 bases, and 18 bases lay in between. The DNA for the CDR3 is TGTGCCAGCGCGAGCTCCGGACTAGGGTATGGCTACACCTTC. The encoded protein is CASASSGLGYGYTF.

This chain uses TRBV7-9 with TRBJ2-1; D is uncertain. CDR1 is SEHNR and CDR2 is FQNEAQ in the germline V gene (reference sequence). V was trimmed by 3 bases and J by 8 bases, leaving 8 bases between them. The CDR3 spans 12 residues. The CDR3 region is CASSFYPYEQFF. CDR3 in DNA: TGTGCCAGCAGCTTTTATCCCTATGAGCAGTTCTTC.

The chain combines TRBV7-8 with TRBJ2-1; possible D gene TRBD1, 5 bases. With 2 bases removed from V and 5 bases from J, the gap between germline ends came to 10 bases. The CDR3 has 14 residues. Germline lookup yields CDR1 SGHVS and CDR2 FQNEAQ. CDR3 residues: CASSLRGVHNEQFF. CDR3 sequence (DNA): TGTGCCAGCAGCTTAAGGGGCGTCCACAATGAGCAGTTCTTC.

The genes are TRBV5-1 and TRBJ2-5; D not resolved. The germline gives CDR1 SGHRS, CDR2 YFSETQ. Trimming left V 4 bases short and J 5 bases short, with 18 bases between. There are 15 residues in the CDR3. DNA for the CDR3: TGCGCCAGCAGCCGATCGCAAGTCCCGCGGGAGACCCAGTACTTC. Residues: CASSRSQVPRETQYF. The whole variable domain, filled in from reference TRBV5-1 and TRBJ2-5, reads KAGVTQTPRYLIKTRGQQVTLSCSPISGHRSVSWYQQTPGQGLQFLFEYFSETQRNKGNFPGRFSGRQFSNSRSEMNVSTLELGDSALYLCASSRSQVPRETQYFGPGTRLLVL.

The V and J genes are TRBV30 and TRBJ2-7; D unclear. The V gene's germline CDR1 is GTSNPN and CDR2 SVGIG (reference sequence). CDR3 length: 13 amino acids. The ends were cut back, 4 bases at V and 3 bases at J, with 13 bases in the middle. The CDR3 is CAWNYPNYYEQYF. The CDR3 DNA follows: TGTGCCTGGAACTATCCGAATTACTACGAGCAGTACTTC.

As concerns this clone: One end of the junction varies from germline; a read error may be responsible. This chain joins TRBV29-1 and TRBJ2-3; a weak D match, TRBD1 (5 bases). There are 13 residues in the CDR3. Germline lookup yields CDR1 SQVTM and CDR2 ANQGSEA. The CDR3 sequence is CSVGSEPTGTQYF. The CDR3 DNA sequence: TGCAGCGTTGGGAGCGAACCAACAGGTACGCAGTATTTT.

The chain carries TRBV28 and TRBJ2-1, with D unresolved. From germline, CDR1 is MDHEN and CDR2 SYDVKM. The CDR3 runs to 16 residues. V was shortened by 3 bases and J by 0 bases, with 12 bases between the two germline ends. Written as DNA, the CDR3 is TGTGCCAGCAGTTTGGGTCCCTCCTCCTCCTACAATGAGCAGTTCTTC. Its translation is CASSLGPSSSYNEQFF.

The rearrangement links TRBV10-3 to TRBJ1-1; unclear D gene. The germline V gene has CDR1 ENHRY and CDR2 SYGVKD. V was shortened by 4 bases and J by 0 bases, with 6 bases between the two germline ends. This CDR3 is built from 13 residues. CDR3 amino acids: CAISVYVNTEAFF. CDR3 nucleotides: TGTGCCATCAGTGTTTACGTGAACACTGAAGCTTTCTTT.